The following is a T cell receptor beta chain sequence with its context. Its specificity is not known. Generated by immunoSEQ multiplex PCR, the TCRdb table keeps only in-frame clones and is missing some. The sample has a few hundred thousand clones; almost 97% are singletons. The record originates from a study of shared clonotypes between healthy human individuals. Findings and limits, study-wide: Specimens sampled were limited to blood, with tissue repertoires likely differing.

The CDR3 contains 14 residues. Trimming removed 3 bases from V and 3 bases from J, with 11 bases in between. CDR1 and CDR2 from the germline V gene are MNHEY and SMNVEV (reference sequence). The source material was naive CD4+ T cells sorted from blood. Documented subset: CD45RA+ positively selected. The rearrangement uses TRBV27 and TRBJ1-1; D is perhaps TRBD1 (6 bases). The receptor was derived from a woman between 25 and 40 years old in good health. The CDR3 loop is CASSFTGADTEAFF. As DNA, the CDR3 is TGTGCCAGCAGTTTTACGGGGGCGGACACTGAAGCTTTCTTT.